A selection of T cell receptor beta chains follows, all from one sample in a study of blood T cells in healthy people across ages. TCRdb fed the 5' RACE reads into MiXCR, producing one record per CDR3 protein. The data contain some 800,000 distinct CDR3 sequences, roughly 25% of them singletons. The sample also formed part of further work on T cells of mothers and their children.

Specimen: blood. These receptors were collected from a boy aged 5-17 years in good health. Each CDR3 is given with its conserved first and last residue. D genes are given only for firm matches. Rows may omit the clone size; those that give it use once, few, many or a size class.

size | J | V | D | CDR3 | DNA
. | TRBJ1-3 | TRBV3-1 | . | CASSLERTSGNTIYF | TGTGCCAGCAGCCTCGAGAGAACCTCTGGAAACACCATATATTTT
. | TRBJ1-2 | TRBV9 | TRBD1 | CASSVAGTGGLYGYTF | TGTGCCAGCAGCGTAGCGGGGACAGGGGGACTCTATGGCTACACCTTC
many | TRBJ2-1 | TRBV12-3/TRBV12-4 | TRBD2 | CASSAPPGLAGVQPGEQFF | TGTGCCAGCAGTGCCCCTCCGGGACTAGCGGGAGTTCAACCGGGTGAGCAGTTCTTC
. | TRBJ2-7 | TRBV15 | . | CATSVGGTGSYEQYF | TGTGCCACCAGCGTTGGTGGGACGGGCTCCTACGAGCAGTACTTC
few | TRBJ2-7 | TRBV5-1 | . | CASRWWSYEQYF | TGCGCCAGCCGCTGGTGGTCCTACGAGCAGTACTTC
. | TRBJ2-4 | TRBV25-1 | . | CASSASGLAKNIQYF | TGTGCCAGCAGTGCGTCAGGGCTAGCCAAAAACATTCAGTACTTC
. | TRBJ2-7 | TRBV7-3 | . | CASSSNTGSMVDEQYF | TGTGCCAGCAGCTCCAATACAGGGTCTATGGTCGACGAGCAGTACTTC
many | TRBJ2-1 | TRBV4-3 | . | CASSHDTSREQFF | TGCGCCAGCAGCCACGACACTAGCAGAGAGCAGTTCTTC
. | TRBJ2-7 | TRBV7-9 | . | CASSYGGMEQYF | TGTGCCAGCAGCTACGGAGGGATGGAGCAGTACTTC
. | TRBJ2-1 | TRBV7-9 | TRBD2 | CASSSKLAGGYHEQFF | TGTGCCAGCAGCAGTAAACTAGCGGGAGGGTATCACGAGCAGTTCTTC
once | TRBJ2-1 | TRBV7-9 | . | CASSGLAYYNEQFF | TGTGCCAGCTCTGGACTGGCGTACTACAATGAGCAGTTCTTC
. | TRBJ1-3 | TRBV5-6 | . | CASSSGVSGNTIYF | TGTGCCAGCAGCTCGGGAGTTTCTGGAAACACCATATATTTT
few | TRBJ2-1 | TRBV4-3 | . | CASNQGSGTYNEQFF | TGCGCCAGCAACCAAGGTTCAGGGACCTACAATGAGCAGTTCTTC
few | TRBJ2-1 | TRBV5-1 | TRBD1 | CASSNPGQFNNEQFF | TGCGCCAGCAGCAATCCGGGACAGTTTAACAATGAGCAGTTCTTC
. | TRBJ2-3 | TRBV28 | . | CASSFRVDTDTQYF | TGTGCCAGCAGTTTTAGGGTTGACACAGATACTCAGTATTTT
few | TRBJ1-1 | TRBV5-1 | . | CASSLVALTNTEAFF | TGCGCCAGCAGCTTGGTGGCTCTTACAAACACTGAAGCTTTCTTT
few | TRBJ1-1 | TRBV29-1 | TRBD1 | CSATGASMNTEAFF | TGCAGCGCTACAGGGGCCTCCATGAACACTGAAGCTTTCTTT
. | TRBJ2-1 | TRBV28 | TRBD1 | CASRVDRVGDEQFF | TGTGCCAGCAGGGTGGACAGGGTAGGAGATGAGCAGTTCTTC
. | TRBJ2-5 | TRBV29-1 | TRBD2 | CSVEEGGGRGETQYF | TGCAGCGTTGAAGAGGGGGGGGGAAGAGGAGAGACCCAGTACTTC
few | TRBJ2-5 | TRBV4-3 | . | CASSQEWGRWETQYF | TGCGCCAGCAGCCAAGAGTGGGGAAGATGGGAGACCCAGTACTTC
few | TRBJ2-7 | TRBV9 | TRBD2 | CASSDGGGRADEQYF | TGTGCCAGCAGCGACGGGGGCGGGAGGGCCGACGAGCAGTACTTC
few | TRBJ2-5 | TRBV12-3/TRBV12-4 | TRBD2 | CASGSGGAWETQYF | TGTGCCAGCGGTAGCGGGGGGGCCTGGGAGACCCAGTACTTC
. | TRBJ2-7 | TRBV27 | . | CASSQPGAGSTYEQYF | TGTGCCAGCAGCCAGCCCGGGGCGGGTTCTACCTACGAGCAGTACTTC
few | TRBJ2-1 | TRBV7-2 | TRBD1 | CASSHDRGRQFF | TGTGCCAGCAGCCACGACAGGGGAAGGCAGTTCTTC
. | TRBJ1-2 | TRBV29-1 | . | CSVWDNYGCTF | TGCAGCGTTTGGGATAACTATGGCTGCACCTTC
few | TRBJ2-5 | TRBV7-3 | TRBD2 | CASSPIAGGLETQYF | TGTGCCAGCAGCCCCATAGCGGGAGGACTGGAGACCCAGTACTTC
. | TRBJ1-6 | TRBV7-2 | . | CASSLIFRDSPLHF | TGTGCCAGCAGCTTAATTTTCCGGGATTCACCCCTCCACTTT
few | TRBJ1-2 | TRBV27 | . | CASRRRLGDGYTF | TGTGCCAGCAGACGCCGACTAGGGGATGGCTACACCTTC
. | TRBJ2-3 | TRBV12-3/TRBV12-4 | TRBD2 | CASRPSSGGRSDTQYF | TGTGCCAGCAGACCCTCTAGCGGGGGACGGTCAGATACGCAGTATTTT
. | TRBJ1-1 | TRBV20-1 | TRBD1 | CSASTGGTEAFF | TGCAGTGCTAGTACAGGGGGAACTGAAGCTTTCTTT
. | TRBJ1-2 | TRBV7-9 | . | CASSAWDNKNYGYTF | TGTGCCAGCAGCGCCTGGGACAATAAAAACTATGGCTACACCTTC